This T cell receptor beta chain was observed in a study of cytomegalovirus exposure and HLA in healthy donors. Between the trimmed V and J ends, which lost 8 bases and 8 bases, there was a span of 15 bases. There are 11 residues in the CDR3. CDR1 and CDR2 from the germline V gene are GTSNPN and SVGIG (reference sequence). Remarks on this clone: What it recognizes is unknown.

PCR amplification relied on 60 Vbeta primers (plus 13 Jbeta primers). Profiling relied on immunoSEQ multiplex PCR, and the TCRdb table lists in-frame clones only, not all of them. The sample includes some 65,000 clones, roughly 80% of them seen just once. The study's findings and limits: Presence/absence results assume similar sequencing depth per donor, which may not hold.

Sequencing was carried out using PBMCs. The chain links TRBV30 to TRBJ1-2, with a possible D match to TRBD1 (6 bases). This receptor was taken from a girl aged 5 to 17 in good health and CMV-seropositive. CDR3 protein: CAQVGGGGYTF. CDR3 in DNA: TGTGCCCAAGTAGGGGGAGGGGGCTACACCTTC.